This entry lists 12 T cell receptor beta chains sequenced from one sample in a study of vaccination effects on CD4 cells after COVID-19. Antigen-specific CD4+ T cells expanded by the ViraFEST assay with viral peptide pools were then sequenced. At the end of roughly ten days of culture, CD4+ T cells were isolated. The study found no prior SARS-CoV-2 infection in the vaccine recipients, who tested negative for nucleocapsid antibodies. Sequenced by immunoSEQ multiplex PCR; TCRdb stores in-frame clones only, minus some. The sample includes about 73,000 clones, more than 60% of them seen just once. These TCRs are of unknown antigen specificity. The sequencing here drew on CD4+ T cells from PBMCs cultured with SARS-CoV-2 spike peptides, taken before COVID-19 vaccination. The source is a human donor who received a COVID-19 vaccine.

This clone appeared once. In nucleotides, the CDR3 is TGTGCCAGCAGCCTGGACGATTCACCCCTCCACTTT. Encoded protein: CASSLDDSPLHF. The chain links TRBV7-9 to TRBJ1-6; D gene ambiguous. The CDR3 has 12 amino acids. The germline V and J ends were trimmed by 5 bases and 8 bases, with 7 bases remaining between them. CDR1 is SEHNR, CDR2 FQNEAQ, per germline (reference sequence).

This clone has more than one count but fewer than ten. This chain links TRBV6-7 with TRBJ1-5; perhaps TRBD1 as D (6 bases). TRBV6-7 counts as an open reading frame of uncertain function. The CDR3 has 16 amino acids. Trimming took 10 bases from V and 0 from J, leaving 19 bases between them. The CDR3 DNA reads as TGTGCCACTGAGGGGGGGCCTTTCCTTAGCAATCAGCCCCAGCATTTT. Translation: CATEGGPFLSNQPQHF.

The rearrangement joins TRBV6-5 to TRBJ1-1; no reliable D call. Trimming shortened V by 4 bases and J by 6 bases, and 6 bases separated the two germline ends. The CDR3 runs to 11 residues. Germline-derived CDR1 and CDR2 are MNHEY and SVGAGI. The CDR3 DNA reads TGTGCCAGCAGTTCACTCTCTGAAGCTTTCTTT. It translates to CASSSLSEAFF.

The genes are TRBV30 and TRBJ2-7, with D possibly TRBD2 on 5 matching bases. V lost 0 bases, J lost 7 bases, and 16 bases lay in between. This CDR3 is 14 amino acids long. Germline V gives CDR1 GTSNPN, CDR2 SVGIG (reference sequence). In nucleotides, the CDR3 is TGTGCCTGGAGTGTCGCCGGAGGCCCCAAGGAGCAGTACGTC. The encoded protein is CAWSVAGGPKEQYV.

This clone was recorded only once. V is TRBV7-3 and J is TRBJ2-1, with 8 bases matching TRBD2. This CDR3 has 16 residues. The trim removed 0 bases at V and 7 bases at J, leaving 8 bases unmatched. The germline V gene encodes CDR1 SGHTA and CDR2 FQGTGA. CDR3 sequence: CASSLTGISGVNEQFF. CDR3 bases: TGTGCCAGCAGCTTAACGGGGATTAGCGGGGTAAATGAGCAGTTCTTC.

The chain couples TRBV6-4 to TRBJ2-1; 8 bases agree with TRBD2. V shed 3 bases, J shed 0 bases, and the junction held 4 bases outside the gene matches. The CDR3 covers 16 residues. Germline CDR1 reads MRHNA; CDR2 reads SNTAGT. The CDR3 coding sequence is TGTGCCAGCAGTGAACGGCGGGGGGCCTCCTACAATGAGCAGTTCTTC. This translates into CASSERRGASYNEQFF.

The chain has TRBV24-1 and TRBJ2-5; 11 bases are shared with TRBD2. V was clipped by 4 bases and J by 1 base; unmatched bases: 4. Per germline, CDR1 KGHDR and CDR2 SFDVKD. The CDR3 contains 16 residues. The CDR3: CATSDQLAGAQETQYF. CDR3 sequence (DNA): TGTGCCACCAGTGACCAACTAGCGGGGGCCCAAGAGACCCAGTACTTC.

The CDR3 nucleotides are TGTGCCAGCAGCCGCCAACCGGGGAGCACTGAAGCTTTCTTT. Protein: CASSRQPGSTEAFF. The rearrangement joins TRBV6-2 or TRBV6-3 to TRBJ1-1, with no clear D. Per germline, CDR1 MNHEY and CDR2 SVGEGT. Trimming left V 6 bases short and J 4 bases short, with 15 bases between. The CDR3 length is 14 residues.

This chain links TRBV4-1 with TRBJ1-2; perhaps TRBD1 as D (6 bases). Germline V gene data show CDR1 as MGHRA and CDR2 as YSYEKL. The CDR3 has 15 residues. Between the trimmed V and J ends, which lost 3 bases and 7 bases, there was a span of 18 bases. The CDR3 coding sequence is TGCGCCAGCAGCCAGGGCCCGGGACACGGGGGTGGCTACACCTTC. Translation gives CASSQGPGHGGGYTF.

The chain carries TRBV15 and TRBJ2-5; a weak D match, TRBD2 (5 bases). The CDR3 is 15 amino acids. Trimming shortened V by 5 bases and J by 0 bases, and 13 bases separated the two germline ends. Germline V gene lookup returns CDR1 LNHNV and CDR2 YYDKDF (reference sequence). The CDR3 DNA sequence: TGTGCCACCAGCGGCGACCCCGGGAACCAAGAGACCCAGTACTTC. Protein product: CATSGDPGNQETQYF.

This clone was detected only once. The CDR3 loop reads CASSVIAGGQETQYF. The CDR3 DNA reads TGTGCCAGCAGCGTAATAGCGGGGGGGCAAGAGACCCAGTACTTC. The chain combines TRBV9 with TRBJ2-5; 11 nucleotides align to TRBD2. The CDR3 extends over 15 amino acids. Germline V lookup: CDR1 SGDLS, CDR2 YYNGEE. Losses at the gene ends were 1 base for V and 2 bases for J; bases not matched to a gene: 1. The full variable domain, rest sourced from reference TRBV9 and TRBJ2-5, is DSGVTQTPKHLITATGQRVTLRCSPRSGDLSVYWYQQSLDQGLQFLIQYYNGEERAKGNILERFSAQQFPDLHSELNLSSLELGDSALYFCASSVIAGGQETQYFGPGTRLLVL.

DNA for the CDR3: TGTGCCTGGAGTGATCAGGGTAATTCACCCCTCCACTTT. Translating gives CAWSDQGNSPLHF. The J gene is TRBJ1-6, the V gene TRBV30; tentatively, D is TRBD1 (5 bases). Germline V gene lookup returns CDR1 GTSNPN and CDR2 SVGIG (reference sequence). V gave up 1 base and J gave up 6 bases, with 7 bases separating them. The length of the CDR3 is 13 residues. The variable domain in full, completed from reference TRBV30 and TRBJ1-6, reads SQTIHQWPATLVQPVGSPLSLECTVEGTSNPNLYWYRQAAGRGLQLLFYSVGIGQISSEVPQNLSASRPQDRQFILSSKKLLLSDSGFYLCAWSDQGNSPLHFGNGTRLTVT.